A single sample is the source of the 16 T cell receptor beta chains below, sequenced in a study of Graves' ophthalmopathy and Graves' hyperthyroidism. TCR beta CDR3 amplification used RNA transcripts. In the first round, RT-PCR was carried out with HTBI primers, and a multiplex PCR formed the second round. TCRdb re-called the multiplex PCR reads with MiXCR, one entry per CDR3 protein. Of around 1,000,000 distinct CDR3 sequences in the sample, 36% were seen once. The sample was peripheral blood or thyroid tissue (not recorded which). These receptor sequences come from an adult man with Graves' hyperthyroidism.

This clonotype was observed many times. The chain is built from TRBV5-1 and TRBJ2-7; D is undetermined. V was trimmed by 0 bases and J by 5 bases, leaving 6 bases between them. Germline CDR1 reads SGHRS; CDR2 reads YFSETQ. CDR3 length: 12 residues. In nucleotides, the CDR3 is TGCGCCAGCAGCTTGGATCTTAACGAGCAGTACTTC. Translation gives CASSLDLNEQYF.

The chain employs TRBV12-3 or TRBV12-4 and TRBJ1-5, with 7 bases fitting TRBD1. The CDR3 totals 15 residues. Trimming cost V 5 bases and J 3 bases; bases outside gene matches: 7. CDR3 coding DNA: TGTGCCAGCAGTCCCCAGGGGGGGTACAATCAGCCCCAGCATTTT. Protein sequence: CASSPQGGYNQPQHF.

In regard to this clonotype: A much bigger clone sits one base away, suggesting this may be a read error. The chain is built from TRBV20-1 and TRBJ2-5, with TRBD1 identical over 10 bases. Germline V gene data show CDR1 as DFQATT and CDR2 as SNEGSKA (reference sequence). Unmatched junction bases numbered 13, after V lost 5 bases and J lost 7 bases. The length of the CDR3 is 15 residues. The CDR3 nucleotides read TGCAGTGCTGGGGTTGGGACAGGGGTAGAGGTGACCCAGTACTTC. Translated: CSAGVGTGVEVTQYF.

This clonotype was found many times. The CDR3 DNA is TGTGCTAGTGAGGATGGCCCGGGAGCTTTCTTT. This encodes CASEDGPGAFF. The V gene is TRBV12-5, the J gene TRBJ1-1; D gene unclear. Germline V gives CDR1 LGHNT, CDR2 FRNRAP. The CDR3 covers 11 residues. V dropped 7 bases and J dropped 10 bases, with 13 bases sitting between them.

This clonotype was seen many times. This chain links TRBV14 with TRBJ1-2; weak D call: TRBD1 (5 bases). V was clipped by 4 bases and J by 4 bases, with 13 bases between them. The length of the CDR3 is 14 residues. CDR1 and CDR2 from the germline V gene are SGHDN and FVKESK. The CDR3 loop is CASSRRDSFYGYTF. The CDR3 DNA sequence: TGTGCCAGCAGCCGGCGCGACAGCTTCTATGGCTACACCTTC.

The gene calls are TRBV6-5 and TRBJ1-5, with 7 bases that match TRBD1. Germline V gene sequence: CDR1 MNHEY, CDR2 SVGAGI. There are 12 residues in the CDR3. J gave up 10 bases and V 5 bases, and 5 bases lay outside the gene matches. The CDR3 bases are TGTGCCAGCAGTCGGGACAGTTCACCCCAGCATTTT. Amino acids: CASSRDSSPQHF.

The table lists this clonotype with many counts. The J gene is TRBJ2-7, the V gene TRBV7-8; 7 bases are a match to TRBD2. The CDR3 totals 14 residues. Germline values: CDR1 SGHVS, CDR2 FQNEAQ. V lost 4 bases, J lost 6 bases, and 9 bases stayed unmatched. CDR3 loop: CASSSDAGVSEQYF. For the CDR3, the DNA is TGTGCCAGCAGCTCCGACGCGGGGGTGTCCGAGCAGTACTTC.

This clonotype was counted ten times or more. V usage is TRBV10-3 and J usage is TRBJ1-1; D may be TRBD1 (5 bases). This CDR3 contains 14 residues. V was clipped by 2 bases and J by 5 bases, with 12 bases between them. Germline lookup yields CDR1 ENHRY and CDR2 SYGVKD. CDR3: CAISEQGINTEAFF. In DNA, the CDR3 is TGTGCCATCAGTGAGCAGGGAATAAATACTGAAGCTTTCTTT.

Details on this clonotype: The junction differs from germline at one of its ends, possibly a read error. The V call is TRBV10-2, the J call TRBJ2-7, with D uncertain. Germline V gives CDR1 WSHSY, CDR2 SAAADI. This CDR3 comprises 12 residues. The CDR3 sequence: CASLLKGIEQYF. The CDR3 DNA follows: TGTGCCAGCCTCTTAAAGGGAATCGAGCAGTACTTC.

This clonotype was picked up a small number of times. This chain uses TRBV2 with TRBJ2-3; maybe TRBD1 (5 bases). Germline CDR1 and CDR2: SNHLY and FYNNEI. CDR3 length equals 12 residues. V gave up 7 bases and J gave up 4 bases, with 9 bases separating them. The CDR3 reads CASMVGADTQYF. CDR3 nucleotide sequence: TGTGCCAGCATGGTAGGGGCAGATACGCAGTATTTT. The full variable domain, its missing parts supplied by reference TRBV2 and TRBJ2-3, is EPEVTQTPSHQVTQMGQEVILRCVPISNHLYFYWYRQILGQKVEFLVSFYNNEISEKSEIFDDQFSVERPDGSNFTLKIRSTKLEDSAMYFCASMVGADTQYFGPGTRLTVL.

As DNA, the CDR3 is TGTGCCAGCAGCCCCTGGGAGAGGGATGAGCAGTACTTC. It encodes CASSPWERDEQYF. This chain uses TRBV7-3 with TRBJ2-7; D is possibly TRBD2 (5 bases). Trimming took off 5 bases at V and 7 bases at J, with 15 bases between the two ends. Per germline, CDR1 SGHTA and CDR2 FQGTGA. This CDR3 spans 13 amino acids.

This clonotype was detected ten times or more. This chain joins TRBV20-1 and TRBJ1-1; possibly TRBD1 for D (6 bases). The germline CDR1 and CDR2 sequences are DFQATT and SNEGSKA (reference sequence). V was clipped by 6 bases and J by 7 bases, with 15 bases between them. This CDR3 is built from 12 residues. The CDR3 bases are TGCAGTGCGCCGGGACATCGGCTTGAAGCTTTCTTT. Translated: CSAPGHRLEAFF.

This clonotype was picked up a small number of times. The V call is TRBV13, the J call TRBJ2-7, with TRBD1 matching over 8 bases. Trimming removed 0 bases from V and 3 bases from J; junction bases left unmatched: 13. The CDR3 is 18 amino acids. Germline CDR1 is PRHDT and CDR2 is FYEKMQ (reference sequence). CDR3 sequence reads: CASSLGLIRQGPNYEQYF. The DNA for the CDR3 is TGTGCCAGCAGCTTAGGCCTAATTCGACAGGGGCCGAACTACGAGCAGTACTTC. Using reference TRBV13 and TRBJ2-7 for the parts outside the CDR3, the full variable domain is AAGVIQSPRHLIKEKRETATLKCYPIPRHDTVYWYQQGPGQDPQFLISFYEKMQSDKGSIPDRFSAQQFSDYHSELNMSSLELGDSALYFCASSLGLIRQGPNYEQYFGPGTRLTVT.

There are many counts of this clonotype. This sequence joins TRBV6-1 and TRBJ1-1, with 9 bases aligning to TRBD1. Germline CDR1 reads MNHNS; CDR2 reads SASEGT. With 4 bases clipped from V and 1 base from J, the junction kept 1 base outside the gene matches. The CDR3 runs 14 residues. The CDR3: CASSGDRENTEAFF. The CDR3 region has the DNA TGTGCCAGCAGTGGGGACAGGGAGAACACTGAAGCTTTCTTT.

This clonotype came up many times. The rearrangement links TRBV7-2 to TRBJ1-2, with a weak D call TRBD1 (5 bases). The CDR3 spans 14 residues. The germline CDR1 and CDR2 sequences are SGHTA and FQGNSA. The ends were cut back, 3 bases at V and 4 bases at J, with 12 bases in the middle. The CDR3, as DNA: TGTGCCAGCAGCTTTCGGGACGGGCCCTATGGCTACACCTTC. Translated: CASSFRDGPYGYTF. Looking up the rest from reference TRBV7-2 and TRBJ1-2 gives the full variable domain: GAGVSQSPSNKVTEKGKDVELRCDPISGHTALYWYRQSLGQGLEFLIYFQGNSAPDKSGLPSDRFSAERTGGSVSTLTIQRTQQEDSAVYLCASSFRDGPYGYTFGSGTRLTVV.

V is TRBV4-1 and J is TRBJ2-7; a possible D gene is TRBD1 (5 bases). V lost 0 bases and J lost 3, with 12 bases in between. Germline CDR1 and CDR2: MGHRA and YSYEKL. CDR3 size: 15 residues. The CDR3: CASSQDPAGNYEQYF. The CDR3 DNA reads TGCGCCAGCAGCCAAGACCCGGCAGGGAACTACGAGCAGTACTTC.